This T cell receptor (beta chain) comes out of a study of tumor-infiltrating lymphocytes in oesophageal squamous cell carcinoma. TCRdb redid the calling of the PCR reads with MiXCR, one entry per CDR3 protein. The table records roughly 23,000 distinct CDR3 sequences, about a third of them present only once. The CDR3 has 14 amino acids. V dropped 4 bases and J dropped 5; count of bases not matched to a gene: 5. The receptor's source is a female donor with esophageal squamous cell carcinoma. Sample: esophageal tumor tissue. The chain combines TRBV12-3 or TRBV12-4 with TRBJ2-5, with 9 bases fitting TRBD1. The CDR3 sequence: CASSSLGTGETQYF. The DNA of the CDR3 is TGTGCCAGCAGTTCCCTGGGGACAGGGGAGACCCAGTACTTC.